The present TCR beta chain was sequenced within a study of cytomegalovirus exposure and HLA in healthy donors. Study information: Early released data had about 80 million unique TCRs, all coming from HLA-typed donors.

Germline V gives CDR1 ENHRY, CDR2 SYGVKD. The CDR3 is made up of 13 amino acids. 13 Jbeta primers and 60 Vbeta primers were used for the PCR. This table comes from immunoSEQ multiplex PCR, and its TCRdb copy is limited to in-frame clones, with some not included. The table records fewer than 150,000 clones, 77% of them present only once. The V gene is TRBV10-3, the J gene TRBJ2-5, with 7 bases lining up with TRBD1. TRBJ2-7 explains the end of the DNA better; the J call may be wrong. Sequencing used PBMCs. The TCR originated in a man aged 25 to 40 in good health and CMV-seronegative. The chain's CDR3 is CAISSGTDYEQYF. In DNA form, the CDR3 reads TGTGCCATCAGCTCCGGGACAGACTACGAGCAGTACTTC.